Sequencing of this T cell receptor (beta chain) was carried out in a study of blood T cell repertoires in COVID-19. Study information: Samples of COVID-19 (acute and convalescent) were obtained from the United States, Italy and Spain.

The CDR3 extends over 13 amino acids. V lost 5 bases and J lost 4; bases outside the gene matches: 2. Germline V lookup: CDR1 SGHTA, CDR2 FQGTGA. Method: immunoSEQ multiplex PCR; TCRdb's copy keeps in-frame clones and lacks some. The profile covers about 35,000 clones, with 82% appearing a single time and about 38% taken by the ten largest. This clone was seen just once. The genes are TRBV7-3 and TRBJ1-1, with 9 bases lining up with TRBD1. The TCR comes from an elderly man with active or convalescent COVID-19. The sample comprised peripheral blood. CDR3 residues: CASSADRGTEAFF. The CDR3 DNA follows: TGTGCCAGCAGCGCGGACAGGGGCACTGAAGCTTTCTTT.